The 23 T cell receptor beta chains listed next were all sequenced from one sample in a study of spatial heterogeneity in lung cancer. As for time point: sample taken at primary tumor resection. Whole RNA from tumor, nontumor lung or frozen PBMC was sequenced unsorted. TCRdb re-analysed the 5' RACE reads in MiXCR, keeping a single row per CDR3 protein. The sample contains about 6,900 distinct CDR3 sequences, about 4.2% of which appear only once. The material sequenced was normal lung tissue next to the tumor, taken at surgery. These receptor sequences come from a female donor with early-stage non-small cell lung cancer.

This clonotype was seen ten or more times. The J gene is TRBJ1-4, the V gene TRBV4-3; the D gene is possibly TRBD1 (6 bases). This CDR3 is built from 13 residues. The V gene lost 2 bases and the J gene lost 7 bases, with 8 bases spanning the gap. The V gene's germline CDR1 is LGHNA and CDR2 YSLEER. The CDR3 loop is CASSQRGAEKLFF. The CDR3 bases are TGCGCCAGCAGCCAACGGGGGGCTGAAAAACTGTTTTTT.

The table lists this clonotype with many counts. This sequence joins TRBV3-1 and TRBJ2-1; TRBD2 matches 11 bases. The CDR3 is 16 amino acids. Unmatched junction bases numbered 3, after V lost 3 bases and J lost 2 bases. Germline-derived CDR1 and CDR2 are LGHDT and YNNKEL (reference sequence). The CDR3 loop is CASSQLAGGAYNEQFF. The CDR3 nucleotides read TGTGCCAGCAGCCAGCTAGCGGGGGGAGCCTACAATGAGCAGTTCTTC.

This clonotype showed up many times. The chain joins TRBV12-3 or TRBV12-4 to TRBJ2-1, with TRBD2 matching 10 bases. CDR3 size: 15 residues. Germline trimming cut 3 bases from V and 9 bases from J; bases unmatched to any gene: 8. The chain's CDR3 is CASSFERGGLGEQFF. The CDR3 coding sequence is TGTGCCAGCAGTTTCGAGCGGGGGGGCCTCGGTGAGCAGTTCTTC.

This clonotype was seen repeatedly, ten times or more. This chain connects TRBV19 to TRBJ2-1; 9 bases align to TRBD2. V shed 3 bases, J shed 8 bases, and the junction held 14 bases outside the gene matches. The germline CDR1 and CDR2 sequences are LNHDA and SQIVND (reference sequence). The CDR3 is made up of 17 amino acids. The chain's CDR3 is CASSIIRAGGRGDEQFF. The DNA for the CDR3 is TGTGCCAGTAGTATTATTAGAGCGGGGGGCCGCGGCGATGAGCAGTTCTTC.

There are many counts of this clonotype. The rearrangement uses TRBV5-6 and TRBJ2-3, with 8 bases matching TRBD1. With 0 bases clipped from V and 3 bases from J, the junction kept 3 bases outside the gene matches. CDR3 length equals 15 residues. Germline CDR1 and CDR2: SGHDT and YYEEEE. This CDR3 is CASSLGQGATDTQYF. The CDR3 bases are TGTGCCAGCAGCTTGGGCCAGGGGGCTACAGATACGCAGTATTTT.

Sample share makes this clonotype medium-sized. V is TRBV28 and J is TRBJ1-2; tentatively, D is TRBD1 (6 bases). From germline, CDR1 is MDHEN and CDR2 SYDVKM. This CDR3 region has 14 residues. Trimming took 2 bases from V and 8 from J, leaving 15 bases between them. The CDR3 bases are TGTGCCAGCAGTTTAAGGGGGACCGGGAAAGGCTACACCTTC. Its protein is CASSLRGTGKGYTF.

By its share, this clonotype is medium-sized. The chain joins TRBV2 to TRBJ1-2; the match to TRBD1 covers 9 bases. The germline CDR1 and CDR2 sequences are SNHLY and FYNNEI. The length of the CDR3 is 12 residues. V was pared by 6 bases and J by 10 bases, with 6 bases of the junction left unmatched. CDR3 DNA sequence: TGTGCCAGCAGGGGGACAGGGACCATCTACACCTTC. Translated, it gives CASRGTGTIYTF.

The CDR3 loop is CASSLVSGEDTQYF. CDR3 in DNA: TGCGCCAGCAGCTTGGTGAGCGGGGAAGATACGCAGTATTTT. The rearrangement joins TRBV5-1 to TRBJ2-3; 7 positions match TRBD2. Germline CDR1 reads SGHRS; CDR2 reads YFSETQ. With V trimmed by 0 bases and J by 5 bases, 3 bases remained unmatched. The length of the CDR3 is 14 residues.

This clonotype was seen ten or more times. This chain links TRBV20-1 with TRBJ2-7; tentatively, D is TRBD1 (7 bases). Looked up from germline, CDR1 is DFQATT and CDR2 is SNEGSKA (reference sequence). The CDR3 sequence is 14 residues long. The V gene lost 4 bases and the J gene lost 7 bases, with 20 bases spanning the gap. The CDR3 here is CSAKQGGGVSEQYF. CDR3 nucleotide sequence: TGCAGTGCTAAACAAGGGGGCGGGGTTTCGGAGCAGTACTTC.

This clonotype was seen many times. This sequence joins TRBV2 and TRBJ2-3; no reliable D call. Looked up from germline, CDR1 is SNHLY and CDR2 is FYNNEI. The CDR3 contains 14 residues. V lost 3 bases to trimming and J lost 1 base, with 8 bases between them. DNA for the CDR3: TGTGCCAGCAGTGATTTAGCAGGCACAGATACGCAGTATTTT. It specifies CASSDLAGTDTQYF.

This clonotype was seen at least ten times. The J gene is TRBJ2-7, the V gene TRBV4-2; 9 bases line up with TRBD1. V shed 0 bases, J shed 7 bases, and the junction held 7 bases outside the gene matches. Germline V gene data show CDR1 as LGHNA and CDR2 as YNFKEQ. The CDR3 has 15 amino acids. The CDR3 is CASSQDTQGAGEQYF. The CDR3, as DNA: TGTGCCAGCAGCCAAGATACACAGGGGGCCGGGGAGCAGTACTTC.

This clonotype was picked up many times. This rearrangement joins TRBV20-1 to TRBJ2-3; TRBD2 agrees at 14 bases. Germline CDR1 and CDR2: DFQATT and SNEGSKA (reference sequence). The CDR3 length is 14 residues. V lost 5 bases to trimming and J lost 6 bases; unmatched junction nucleotides: 4. The CDR3: CSAARLAGGDTQYF. CDR3 in DNA: TGCAGTGCTGCCAGACTAGCGGGGGGGGATACGCAGTATTTT.

This clonotype is labeled as medium-sized. This sequence joins TRBV27 and TRBJ1-5; D is perhaps TRBD1 (5 bases). CDR1 and CDR2 from the germline V gene are MNHEY and SMNVEV (reference sequence). The CDR3 is made up of 16 amino acids. Trimming pared 6 bases from V and 5 bases from J, leaving 20 bases between. The CDR3 loop is CASRHYGARLDQPQHF. Here the CDR3 DNA reads TGTGCCAGCAGGCATTACGGGGCACGGTTGGATCAGCCCCAGCATTTT.

This clonotype was seen repeatedly, ten times or more. The rearrangement uses TRBV18 and TRBJ2-1, with 9 bases identical to TRBD2. Germline CDR1 is KGHSH and CDR2 is LQKENI. This CDR3 contains 16 residues. The V segment lost 0 bases and the J segment 6 bases; nucleotides outside the gene matches: 6. CDR3 protein: CASSPPSAGGLNEQFF. CDR3 nucleotide sequence: TGTGCCAGCTCACCACCGTCAGCGGGGGGCCTCAATGAGCAGTTCTTC. Variable domain in full (rest from reference TRBV18 and TRBJ2-1): NAGVMQNPRHLVRRRGQEARLRCSPMKGHSHVYWYRQLPEEGLKFMVYLQKENIIDESGMPKERFSAEFPKEGPSILRIQQVVRGDSAAYFCASSPPSAGGLNEQFFGPGTRLTVL.

This clonotype was observed at least ten times. CDR3 region: CASSSLIRAREQYF. CDR3 coding DNA: TGTGCCAGCAGCTCCTTGATCAGGGCACGGGAGCAGTACTTC. The gene calls are TRBV25-1 and TRBJ2-7, with a weak D call TRBD1 (5 bases). Trimming left V 6 bases short and J 7 bases short, with 19 bases between. This CDR3 has 14 amino acids. Germline V gives CDR1 MGHDK, CDR2 SYGVNS.

This clonotype showed up many times. This chain uses TRBV19 with TRBJ2-7; D might be TRBD1 (5 bases). Looked up from germline, CDR1 is LNHDA and CDR2 is SQIVND (reference sequence). Trimming removed 5 bases from V and 3 bases from J, with 11 bases in between. The CDR3 loop spans 13 amino acids. The CDR3 DNA is TGTGCCAGTAGTCTGACAGTGGTCTACGAGCAGTACTTC. Amino acid sequence: CASSLTVVYEQYF.

By its share, this clonotype is medium-sized. This chain links TRBV2 with TRBJ1-4; D ambiguous. V dropped 4 bases and J dropped 7 bases, with 10 bases sitting between them. The germline V gene has CDR1 SNHLY and CDR2 FYNNEI. The CDR3 covers 13 residues. The CDR3: CASSGQDGEKLFF. DNA of the CDR3: TGTGCCAGCAGTGGCCAGGACGGTGAAAAACTGTTTTTT.

This clonotype is medium-sized by share. This rearrangement joins TRBV7-2 to TRBJ1-1, with 8 bases fitting TRBD1. Germline lookup yields CDR1 SGHTA and CDR2 FQGNSA. This CDR3 has 14 residues. V lost 5 bases, J lost 4 bases, and 6 bases stayed unmatched. The CDR3 is CASSLDRGPTEAFF. In DNA, the CDR3 is TGTGCCAGCAGCCTCGACAGGGGTCCCACTGAAGCTTTCTTT.

This chain joins TRBV9 and TRBJ2-7; D is undetermined. Between the trimmed V and J ends, which lost 3 bases and 2 bases, there was a span of 12 bases. The germline V gene encodes CDR1 SGDLS and CDR2 YYNGEE. The CDR3 has 14 amino acids. CDR3 amino acids: CASSAKTETYEQYF. CDR3 DNA: TGTGCCAGCAGCGCTAAGACGGAGACCTACGAGCAGTACTTC.

By share, this clonotype counts as medium-sized (0.01 to 0.1%). The chain uses TRBV7-2 and TRBJ1-5, with 8 bases identical to TRBD1. V shed 2 bases, J shed 5 bases, and the junction held 2 bases outside the gene matches. The CDR3 consists of 14 residues. Germline loops: CDR1 SGHTA, CDR2 FQGNSA. The DNA of the CDR3 is TGTGCCAGCAGCTTACAGACAGGGGATCAGCCCCAGCATTTT. This gives the protein CASSLQTGDQPQHF.

This clonotype is medium-sized by share. The chain has TRBV5-1 and TRBJ2-2; D unresolved. Trimming cost V 0 bases and J 4 bases, with 13 bases left between them. The CDR3 has 16 amino acids. CDR1 is SGHRS and CDR2 is YFSETQ in the germline V gene. The CDR3 DNA sequence: TGCGCCAGCAGCTTGGGAACGACCGGATCCACCGGGGAGCTGTTTTTT. Translating gives CASSLGTTGSTGELFF.

This clonotype counts as medium-sized (0.01 to 0.1%). This sequence joins TRBV7-2 and TRBJ2-7; 7 nucleotides agree with TRBD2. V was clipped by 2 bases and J by 6 bases; unmatched bases: 10. The CDR3 has 15 amino acids. Germline V gene sequence: CDR1 SGHTA, CDR2 FQGNSA. For the CDR3, the DNA is TGTGCCAGCAGCTTAAGTCCTACTAGCGCTCCCGAGCAGTACTTC. It encodes CASSLSPTSAPEQYF.

On this clonotype itself: A clone one base away is much larger, so this may be a read error. The V gene is TRBV4-3, the J gene TRBJ2-7; TRBD2 matches at 7 bases. This CDR3 contains 18 residues. The germline gives CDR1 LGHNA, CDR2 YSLEER. V lost 0 bases and J lost 2; bases outside the gene matches: 13. The CDR3 DNA sequence: TGCGCCAGCAGCCAAGATTCGGATGGGGACGGGACTACCTACGAGCAGTACTTC. Its protein is CASSQDSDGDGTTYEQYF.